Listed below are T cell receptor beta chains from one sample, sequenced in a study of OX40 agonist ivuxolimab in advanced cancers. Using immunoSEQ multiplex PCR, the repertoire was profiled, and TCRdb retains in-frame clones only, with some absent. The sample consists of about 20,000 clones, around 88% of them appearing once. Sequencing was performed on CD4+ or CD8+ T cells sorted from blood, taken in a trial of the OX40 agonist ivuxolimab. The receptors derive from an adult with an advanced solid tumor such as melanoma, head and neck, liver or kidney cancer. CDR3s include the opening cysteine and the closing phenylalanine or tryptophan. Each record gives: V gene, clone size, D gene, J gene, CDR3 protein, CDR3 DNA. D genes are given only for firm matches. Expanded clones get a size class; other rows say once, few or many, or leave the size out.

TRBV30	few	.	TRBJ1-2	CAWSSGPGYTF	TGTGCCTGGAGTTCAGGGCCCGGCTACACCTTC
TRBV5-4	.	.	TRBJ2-2	CASSSIAPGELFF	TGTGCCAGCAGCTCCATAGCTCCCGGGGAGCTGTTTTTT
TRBV10-3	.	TRBD2	TRBJ2-3	CAIGVRTSGSTDTQYF	TGTGCCATCGGAGTCCGGACTAGCGGTAGCACAGATACGCAGTATTTT
TRBV6-6	.	.	TRBJ1-2	CASSSGHVMYGYTF	TGTGCCAGCAGTTCGGGGCACGTTATGTATGGCTACACCTTC
TRBV9	.	TRBD2	TRBJ2-7	CASSRYGGGYEQYF	TGTGCCAGCAGCCGCTATGGGGGGGGCTACGAGCAGTACTTC
TRBV27	once	TRBD2	TRBJ2-7	CASLAGETYEQYF	TGTGCCAGCCTAGCGGGGGAAACCTACGAGCAGTACTTC
TRBV19	.	TRBD1	TRBJ1-1	CASSWTGGAGTEAFF	TGTGCCAGTAGTTGGACAGGGGGCGCGGGCACTGAAGCTTTCTTT
TRBV7-9	.	.	TRBJ2-7	CASSLANRQRYEQYF	TGTGCCAGCAGCCTCGCAAACCGGCAGCGCTACGAGCAGTACTTC
TRBV10-3	.	.	TRBJ2-6	CAIRSGDVSSGANVLTF	TGTGCCATCAGGAGTGGGGACGTTAGCTCTGGGGCCAACGTCCTGACTTTC
TRBV6-5	.	TRBD2	TRBJ2-7	CASSPSGISYEQYF	TGTGCCAGCAGCCCGAGCGGGATCTCCTACGAGCAGTACTTC
TRBV4-1	.	.	TRBJ1-2	CASSQDDRTGAWVDGYTF	TGCGCCAGCAGCCAAGACGATAGAACGGGGGCTTGGGTCGATGGCTACACCTTC
TRBV28	.	TRBD1	TRBJ1-1	CASSLGDRVGTEAFF	TGTGCCAGCAGTTTAGGGGACAGGGTAGGAACTGAAGCTTTCTTT
TRBV9	.	TRBD1	TRBJ2-1	CASSERGLASPGNEQFF	TGTGCCAGCAGCGAGAGGGGGCTAGCCTCACCTGGCAATGAGCAGTTCTTC
TRBV7-9	large	.	TRBJ1-3	CASSSVHSGNTIYF	TGTGCCAGCAGCTCAGTGCACTCTGGAAACACCATATATTTT
TRBV4-1	.	.	TRBJ1-1	CASSQDRTALNTEAFF	TGCGCCAGCAGCCAGGATAGGACAGCATTGAACACTGAAGCTTTCTTT
TRBV5-8	once	.	TRBJ1-1	CASSPRTVVMNTEAFF	TGTGCCAGCAGCCCCCGGACAGTCGTCATGAACACTGAAGCTTTCTTT
TRBV7-8	.	.	TRBJ2-1	CASSTHSYNEQFF	TGTGCCAGCAGCACTCATTCCTACAATGAGCAGTTCTTC
TRBV5-6	once	.	TRBJ2-7	CASSLVYQSAYEQYF	TGTGCCAGCAGCTTGGTTTATCAAAGCGCCTACGAGCAGTACTTC
TRBV4-1	.	.	TRBJ2-7	CASSQGDGRQYF	TGCGCCAGCAGCCAAGGCGATGGGAGGCAGTACTTC
TRBV9	.	TRBD1	TRBJ2-5	CASSAWDSQETQYF	TGTGCCAGCAGCGCCTGGGACAGTCAAGAGACCCAGTACTTC